This T cell receptor beta chain was recovered during a study of cytomegalovirus exposure and HLA in healthy donors. Germline CDR1 reads GTSNPN; CDR2 reads SVGIG (reference sequence). The CDR3 contains 14 residues. Germline trimming cut 5 bases from V and 4 bases from J; bases unmatched to any gene: 8. PCR used 60 Vbeta primers and 13 Jbeta primers. Data came from immunoSEQ multiplex PCR; TCRdb stores just in-frame clones and leaves some out. Counted here are over 150,000 clones, over 70% occurring once; the ten biggest clones make up 3.1%. The donors (healthy individuals) were bone marrow donors. There were likely unrecorded immune exposures, though donors were nominally healthy when sampled.

The sequenced sample was PBMCs. This sequence originates from a woman in her forties or fifties in good health and CMV-seropositive. The chain uses TRBV30 and TRBJ2-1, with 7 bases matching TRBD1. CDR3 sequence reads: CAWGGQATYNEQFF. CDR3 DNA: TGTGCCTGGGGCGGACAGGCCACTTACAATGAGCAGTTCTTC.